Listed below are T cell receptor beta chains from one sample, sequenced in a study of cytomegalovirus exposure and HLA in healthy donors. Sequencing used immunoSEQ multiplex PCR; TCRdb keeps in-frame clones, though not all of them. The table includes under 200,000 clones, 65% to 70% detected once. Sequencing was done on a sample of PBMCs. Source of these receptors: a woman aged 18 to 35 in good health and CMV-seropositive. Each CDR3 is given with its conserved first and last residue. Fields, in order: J gene, V gene, CDR3 protein.

TRBJ2-2 | TRBV7-3 | CASNLYSGGRNTGELFF
TRBJ2-7 | TRBV7-2 | CASSHSLRRGYYEQYF
TRBJ1-5 | TRBV6-1 | CASREGRANQPQHF
TRBJ2-1 | TRBV29-1 | CSVGGGWRYNEQFF
TRBJ1-2 | TRBV28 | CASSIGDRLLGGYTF
TRBJ2-3 | TRBV7-8 | CASSLLANTQYF
TRBJ1-4 | TRBV5-1 | CASSGQGDEKLFF
TRBJ1-1 | TRBV9 | CASSVEGGRGTEAFF
TRBJ2-3 | TRBV4-2 | CASSQNPSGSTDTQYF
TRBJ1-5 | TRBV27 | CASSPTPYNQPQHF
TRBJ2-3 | TRBV5-4 | CASSLEGSGRLADTQYF
TRBJ2-7 | TRBV19 | CASRYIAGGPYEQYF
TRBJ2-3 | TRBV7-8 | CASSLGLAGAEDTQYF
TRBJ2-3 | TRBV28 | CASSLAPLLAGVTDTQYF
TRBJ1-4 | TRBV27 | CASSQLSSGVATNEKLFF
TRBJ1-1 | TRBV5-1 | CASGQTGGKTEAFF
TRBJ2-7 | TRBV5-1 | CASNPDRLAPEQYF
TRBJ2-2 | TRBV5-1 | CATSPGQGLAGELFF
TRBJ1-5 | TRBV4-1 | CASSHGTGSDQPQHF
TRBJ2-7 | TRBV18 | CASSLRTAQIYEQYF
TRBJ2-1 | TRBV30 | CAWSPGNEQFF
TRBJ1-2 | TRBV7-9 | CASGHPGQGFSAYGYTF
TRBJ2-1 | TRBV5-1 | CASRSENEQFF
TRBJ1-2 | TRBV6-1 | CASSEQGQVYGYTF
TRBJ1-2 | TRBV6-1 | CASSRQGGYTF
TRBJ2-4 | TRBV29-1 | CSVETGAKNIQYF
TRBJ1-5 | TRBV18 | CASSPPSTGASNQPQHF
TRBJ1-6 | TRBV4-2 | CASSQGTGNTYNSPLHF
TRBJ2-1 | TRBV23-1 | CASSQGGKGANEQFF
TRBJ2-3 | TRBV15 | CATSRDRRTSGSPTDTQYF
TRBJ1-1 | TRBV5-1 | CASRLQGANTEAFF
TRBJ2-5 | TRBV15 | CATSRGTGEETQYF
TRBJ2-4 | TRBV19 | CASSERGPGNIQYF
TRBJ2-3 | TRBV2 | CASSSGRWDQDTQYF
TRBJ2-3 | TRBV7-2 | CASSPGHSTDTQYF
TRBJ2-7 | TRBV9 | CASSASIAGYEQYF